This TCR beta chain was profiled in a study of vaccination and CD4 T cells after COVID-19. In the study overall: The post-vaccine samples came a median about 70 days after dose two (range 14 to 241). As a positive control, some control cultures were given a CEFX pool, while others were given an HIV-1 Nef pool or no peptide.

V was cut by 3 bases and J by 0 bases, with 5 bases left in between. The CDR3 loop spans 13 amino acids. Germline V gives CDR1 MNHNS, CDR2 SASEGT. About this clonotype: Its antigen is unknown.

Cultured CD4+ T-cell DNA underwent Oncomine TCR Beta short-read sequencing. Genomic DNA extraction was carried out from cultured CD4+ T cells. TCRdb re-called the PCR reads with MiXCR, one entry per CDR3 protein. The sample lists 20,000 or so distinct CDR3 sequences, approximately 61% occurring once. Documented treatment: roughly 10-day PBMC culture with coronavirus spike peptide pools or control peptides (ViraFEST assay). Overall study results and limits: The study found that a median approximately 90% of reactive clones in convalescent patients appeared only post-vaccination.

This sequence originates from a human donor who had recovered from COVID-19. The sample here was CD4+ T cells from blood, cultured in vitro, taken after SARS-CoV-2 vaccination. The chain combines TRBV6-1 with TRBJ1-1; no definite D call. CDR3 nucleotides: TGTGCCAGCAGTGAGCAGTTGAACACTGAAGCTTTCTTT. Translated: CASSEQLNTEAFF.